A single sample gave rise to the 18 T cell receptor beta chains below, sequenced in a study of blood T cell repertoires in COVID-19. Profiling relied on immunoSEQ multiplex PCR, and the TCRdb table lists in-frame clones only, not all of them. The data show about 160,000 clones, roughly nine tenths seen once. The source material was peripheral blood. The receptor set was obtained from a man aged 18 to 29 with COVID-19, enrolled during active disease.

The chain joins TRBV24-1 to TRBJ2-3; TRBD1 agrees at 9 bases. J lost 2 bases, V lost 4 bases, and 9 bases had no gene match. CDR1 is KGHDR and CDR2 is SFDVKD in the germline V gene. This CDR3 has 17 amino acids. In DNA form, the CDR3 reads TGTGCCACCAGTGACCCCGGAGAACAGGGGGCCACAGATACGCAGTATTTT. Translation gives CATSDPGEQGATDTQYF.

The chain employs TRBV10-3 and TRBJ2-7, with TRBD2 matching 10 bases. The junction had 10 bases not matched to a gene; V was cut back by 7 bases and J by 7 bases. The CDR3 totals 14 residues. Germline loops: CDR1 ENHRY, CDR2 SYGVKD. The CDR3, as DNA: TGTGCCATCATGGGCCTAGCGGGAGACTGGGAGCAGTACTTC. Its protein is CAIMGLAGDWEQYF.

The chain links TRBV6-6 to TRBJ1-4; TRBD1 matches at 7 bases. V was clipped by 6 bases and J by 6 bases; unmatched bases: 10. The CDR3 runs 15 residues. Germline V lookup: CDR1 MNHNY, CDR2 SVGAGI (reference sequence). CDR3 in amino acids: CASSRAGGVYEKLFF. The CDR3 DNA sequence: TGTGCCAGCAGCAGAGCAGGGGGAGTTTATGAAAAACTGTTTTTT.

CDR3 coding DNA: TGTGCCAGCAGTTCTCGGACAGGGGAAAGCTCCTACAATGAGCAGTTCTTC. Protein: CASSSRTGESSYNEQFF. The chain has TRBV27 and TRBJ2-1; 9 bases match TRBD1. The CDR3 length is 17 residues. Per the germline V gene, CDR1 is MNHEY and CDR2 is SMNVEV (reference sequence). V lost 4 bases and J lost 0; bases outside the gene matches: 7.

The chain combines TRBV3-1 (or the pseudogene TRBV3-2) with TRBJ2-2; TRBD2 agrees at 7 bases. Trimming at V came to 1 base and at J to 5 bases, leaving 7 bases not matched to a gene. Germline CDR1 is LGHDT and CDR2 is YNNKEL (reference sequence). CDR3 length equals 16 residues. The CDR3 is CASSQGAGVRTGELFF. Written as DNA, the CDR3 is TGTGCCAGCAGCCAAGGCGCGGGAGTGCGGACCGGGGAGCTGTTTTTT.

This chain uses TRBV9 with TRBJ2-2; D might be TRBD1 (6 bases). This CDR3 spans 16 amino acids. Germline CDR1 reads SGDLS; CDR2 reads YYNGEE. The V end was cut by 0 bases, the J end by 1 base, with 10 bases between. The CDR3 loop is CASSVGQEGNTGELFF. The CDR3 DNA is TGTGCCAGCAGCGTAGGACAGGAAGGGAACACCGGGGAGCTGTTTTTT.

V gene TRBV11-2 combines with J gene TRBJ1-1; unclear D gene. The CDR3 totals 15 residues. CDR1 is SGHAT and CDR2 is FQNNGV in the germline V gene. V lost 5 bases and J lost 2, with 15 bases in between. The CDR3 nucleotides are TGTGCCAGCAGCGCGCCCCTATTTGCTAACACTGAAGCTTTCTTT. Amino acids: CASSAPLFANTEAFF.

J is TRBJ2-7 and V is TRBV10-3; TRBD1 is a possible D gene (6 bases). V shed 2 bases and J shed 6 bases, with 14 bases lying between them. CDR1 is ENHRY and CDR2 is SYGVKD in the germline V gene. CDR3 length: 14 amino acids. The CDR3 sequence is CAISENLAGVEQYF. The CDR3 DNA follows: TGTGCCATCAGTGAGAATTTGGCAGGGGTCGAGCAGTACTTC.

This clone is a singleton in its sample. The gene calls are TRBV9 and TRBJ1-2; D is unclear. Germline loops: CDR1 SGDLS, CDR2 YYNGEE. The CDR3 consists of 13 residues. Trimming took off 0 bases at V and 3 bases at J, with 6 bases between the two ends. The CDR3 region has the DNA TGTGCCAGCAGCGTAGCGGCGGACTATGGCTACACCTTC. This translates into CASSVAADYGYTF.

V gene TRBV10-1 combines with J gene TRBJ1-2; TRBD1 matches 9 bases. After removal of 10 bases from V and 7 bases from J, the junction contained 10 bases not matched to a gene. The CDR3 runs 13 residues. The germline CDR1 and CDR2 sequences are WNHNN and SYGVQD (reference sequence). CDR3 DNA sequence: TGCGCCACTACAGGGGGCGGGCAAGGTGGCTACACCTTC. Its translation is CATTGGGQGGYTF.

This clone showed up just once. CDR3 coding DNA: TGTGCCAGCAGCAGAGGGCCGGGCAGCAATCAGCCCCAGCATTTT. It is translated as CASSRGPGSNQPQHF. The rearrangement joins TRBV6-6 to TRBJ1-5; D is undetermined. The CDR3 contains 15 residues. V gave up 6 bases and J gave up 1 base, with 13 bases separating them. Germline assignment: CDR1 MNHNY and CDR2 SVGAGI (reference sequence).

The chain combines TRBV29-1 with TRBJ1-5, with a tentative D call TRBD1 (5 bases). This CDR3 has 14 residues. CDR1 is SQVTM, CDR2 ANQGSEA, per germline. Trimming stripped 4 bases from V and 0 bases from J, with 10 bases between. The CDR3 here is CSVATANSNQPQHF. As DNA, the CDR3 is TGCAGCGTTGCGACAGCAAATAGCAATCAGCCCCAGCATTTT.

This clone was recorded once. J is TRBJ2-5 and V is TRBV10-3; TRBD2 matches at 10 bases. V was pared by 3 bases and J by 5 bases, with 3 bases of the junction left unmatched. This CDR3 comprises 14 residues. CDR1 is ENHRY and CDR2 is SYGVKD in the germline V gene. The CDR3 here is CAISEAGGGETQYF. The CDR3 nucleotides read TGTGCCATCAGTGAAGCGGGAGGGGGTGAGACCCAGTACTTC.

The chain uses TRBV2 and TRBJ1-2, with D possibly being TRBD1 (6 bases). The ends were cut back, 2 bases at V and 12 bases at J, with 10 bases in the middle. This CDR3 spans 11 amino acids. Germline V gene data show CDR1 as SNHLY and CDR2 as FYNNEI. CDR3 DNA: TGTGCCAGCAGTGAATACAGGGTTGACACCTTC. Translating it yields CASSEYRVDTF.

This chain uses TRBV7-3 with TRBJ2-2; 12 positions match TRBD1. Germline lookup yields CDR1 SGHTA and CDR2 FQGTGA. V was clipped by 1 base and J by 5 bases; unmatched bases: 11. CDR3 size: 19 residues. CDR3 bases: TGTGCCAGCAGCTTAAAGGTCGCAGGGACAGGGGGCGCGACCGGGGAGCTGTTTTTT. Translation: CASSLKVAGTGGATGELFF.

This clone was observed a few times. J is TRBJ2-3 and V is TRBV7-2, with TRBD2 matching over 13 bases. Germline V gene data show CDR1 as SGHTA and CDR2 as FQGNSA. V dropped 5 bases and J dropped 10; count of bases not matched to a gene: 9. This CDR3 has 15 residues. CDR3 residues: CASSQTGTSGISQYF. CDR3 DNA: TGTGCCAGCAGCCAGACAGGGACTAGCGGGATCTCGCAGTATTTT.

This clone was observed a handful of times. A junction end diverges from the germline sequence, so it may reflect a read error. The gene calls are TRBV7-9 and TRBJ1-4; no firm D call. The CDR3 runs to 12 residues. Per germline, CDR1 SEHNR and CDR2 FQNEAQ (reference sequence). The CDR3 sequence is CASSESGEKLLF. The CDR3 DNA reads TGTGCCAGCAGCGAAAGTGGTGAAAAACTGCTTTTT.

V and J are TRBV7-2 and TRBJ2-3, with TRBD2 matching over 12 bases. The germline gives CDR1 SGHTA, CDR2 FQGNSA. With V trimmed by 2 bases and J by 4 bases, 1 base remained unmatched. The CDR3 covers 15 residues. The DNA of the CDR3 is TGTGCCAGCAGCTTACTAGCGGGAGGGGCAGATACGCAGTATTTT. It encodes CASSLLAGGADTQYF.